This TCR beta chain was identified during a study of T cell responses to AZD1222 COVID-19 vaccine. There are 16 residues in the CDR3. Looked up from germline, CDR1 is SGHVS and CDR2 is FNYEAQ. J was trimmed by 6 bases and V by 4 bases; bases with no gene match: 13. Comments on this clone: What it recognizes is unknown.

The assay was immunoSEQ multiplex PCR, and TCRdb's table has in-frame clones only and misses some. The sample shows 90,000 to 150,000 clones, roughly 85% of them seen only once. Study observations and caveats: Targeting of unmutated variant regions was reportedly seen in nearly half of spike-specific TCRs.

The starting material was peripheral blood, obtained on day 0 of AZD1222 vaccination. The sequence derives from an adult in good health. This chain uses TRBV7-6 with TRBJ2-7; 9 nucleotides line up with TRBD1. CDR3 sequence: CASSSPWRTGVPEQYF. As DNA, the CDR3 is TGTGCCAGCAGCTCCCCGTGGAGGACAGGGGTCCCCGAGCAGTACTTC.